Following are 18 T cell receptor beta chains from one sample sequenced in a study of post-analysis software for immune sequencing data. Carried by the TCR beta cDNA libraries were unique molecular identifiers. TCRdb reanalysed the PCR reads using MiXCR and keeps one entry per CDR3 protein. Of 160,000 or so distinct CDR3 sequences listed, 36% are singletons. The input for sequencing was blood, taken after autologous hematopoietic stem cell transplantation. Every receptor here comes from a girl under 18 with multiple sclerosis.

This CDR3 reads CASTPTGAKNIQYF. CDR3 nucleotides: TGTGCCAGCACTCCCACAGGGGCCAAAAACATTCAGTACTTC. The chain combines TRBV6-1 with TRBJ2-7, with D tentatively TRBD1 (6 bases). TRBJ2-4 explains the end of the DNA better; the J call may be wrong. The CDR3 is 14 residues long. The germline V gene encodes CDR1 MNHNS and CDR2 SASEGT.

The gene calls are TRBV20-1 and TRBJ1-2; TRBD1 might be the D (6 bases). V lost 3 bases and J lost 0, with 14 bases in between. The CDR3 is made up of 15 amino acids. From germline, CDR1 is DFQATT and CDR2 SNEGSKA (reference sequence). The CDR3 reads CSARGGQRANYGYTF. In nucleotides, the CDR3 is TGCAGTGCTAGGGGGGGGCAGCGAGCTAACTATGGCTACACCTTC.

There are a few counts of this clonotype. This chain uses TRBV9 with TRBJ2-1; the match to TRBD2 covers 9 bases. The trim removed 4 bases at V and 0 bases at J, leaving 5 bases unmatched. This CDR3 comprises 16 residues. CDR1 and CDR2 from the germline V gene are SGDLS and YYNGEE. The DNA for the CDR3 is TGTGCCAGCAGCCTTCGACTAGCGGACTCCTACAATGAGCAGTTCTTC. Residues: CASSLRLADSYNEQFF.

The chain employs TRBV3-1 and TRBJ2-5; 9 bases fit TRBD2. This CDR3 is 16 amino acids long. Losses at the gene ends were 7 bases for V and 2 bases for J; bases not matched to a gene: 11. Germline CDR1 and CDR2: LGHDT and YNNKEL (reference sequence). The CDR3 loop is CASNSGRVGGQETQYF. DNA for the CDR3: TGTGCCAGCAATAGCGGGAGAGTCGGGGGGCAAGAGACCCAGTACTTC.

The chain has TRBV7-2 and TRBJ2-1; D not certain. Trimming shortened V by 6 bases and J by 6 bases, and 6 bases separated the two germline ends. CDR1 and CDR2 (germline): SGHTA, FQGNSA. This CDR3 is 11 amino acids long. The CDR3 loop is CASRLVNEQFF. The CDR3 coding sequence is TGTGCCAGCAGACTCGTCAATGAGCAGTTCTTC.

V is TRBV30 and J is TRBJ2-7; no clear D gene. Trimming stripped 2 bases from V and 0 bases from J, with 8 bases between. CDR1 is GTSNPN, CDR2 SVGIG, per germline (reference sequence). CDR3 length: 13 residues. DNA for the CDR3: TGTGCCTGGAGTCGGCGATACTCCTACGAGCAGTACTTC. Translation gives CAWSRRYSYEQYF.

This clonotype was counted once. The CDR3 here is CASSPSRDRGYGYTF. As DNA, the CDR3 is TGCGCCAGCAGCCCGAGCCGGGACAGGGGGTATGGCTACACCTTC. This chain joins TRBV4-3 and TRBJ1-2; 11 bases match TRBD1. The CDR3 sequence is 15 residues long. Germline V gene lookup returns CDR1 LGHNA and CDR2 YSLEER. V trimming: 4 bases; J trimming: 5 bases; junction bases outside the gene matches: 6.

A few counts support this clonotype. The genes are TRBV7-9 and TRBJ2-5; D uncertain. The CDR3 is 11 residues long. The germline CDR1 and CDR2 sequences are SEHNR and FQNEAQ (reference sequence). Trimming took off 11 bases at V and 5 bases at J, with 12 bases between the two ends. CDR3 in DNA: TGTGCCTCCCGGTCGAGTGAGACCCAGTACTTC. It is translated as CASRSSETQYF.

This clonotype was seen a few times. J is TRBJ2-5 and V is TRBV3-1; maybe TRBD1 (5 bases). Per germline, CDR1 LGHDT and CDR2 YNNKEL (reference sequence). Trimming stripped 0 bases from V and 11 bases from J, with 7 bases between. The CDR3 covers 11 residues. The CDR3 spells CASSQDQGQYF. DNA of the CDR3: TGTGCCAGCAGCCAAGACCAGGGTCAGTACTTC.

The rearrangement links TRBV28 to TRBJ2-3, with D perhaps TRBD1 (6 bases). The CDR3 covers 14 residues. V lost 7 bases and J lost 2, with 13 bases in between. The V gene's germline CDR1 is MDHEN and CDR2 SYDVKM. The CDR3 loop is CASIPDSYTDTQYF. DNA of the CDR3: TGTGCCAGCATCCCGGACAGCTACACAGATACGCAGTATTTT.

The J gene is TRBJ2-5, the V gene TRBV20-1; D is unresolved. V was cut by 1 base and J by 2 bases, with 8 bases left in between. The germline CDR1 and CDR2 sequences are DFQATT and SNEGSKA (reference sequence). The length of the CDR3 is 13 residues. The CDR3 region is CSARVASQETQYF. The DNA of the CDR3 is TGCAGTGCTAGAGTGGCCAGTCAAGAGACCCAGTACTTC.

This chain links TRBV7-9 with TRBJ2-3; D may be TRBD2 (6 bases). V lost 5 bases to trimming and J lost 4 bases, with 10 bases between them. CDR3 length: 13 amino acids. Germline assignment: CDR1 SEHNR and CDR2 FQNEAQ (reference sequence). The CDR3: CASSTGTPDTQYF. CDR3 DNA: TGTGCCAGCAGCACCGGGACTCCAGATACGCAGTATTTT. Filled out from reference TRBV7-9 and TRBJ2-3, the complete variable domain reads DTGVSQNPRHKITKRGQNVTFRCDPISEHNRLYWYRQTLGQGPEFLTYFQNEAQLEKSRLLSDRFSAERPKGSFSTLEIQRTEQGDSAMYLCASSTGTPDTQYFGPGTRLTVL.

The chain recombines TRBV10-3 with TRBJ2-1; D unclear. Germline CDR1 and CDR2: ENHRY and SYGVKD. Trimming stripped 7 bases from V and 1 base from J, with 8 bases between. This CDR3 has 13 amino acids. CDR3 coding DNA: TGTGCCATCACCGACGGGTCCTACAATGAGCAGTTCTTC. It is translated as CAITDGSYNEQFF.

Details on this clonotype: A much larger clone differs from this one at a single base, so this may be a read error. This chain joins TRBV7-7 and TRBJ2-5, with a tentative D call TRBD1 (6 bases). CDR1 and CDR2 (germline): SSHAT, FNYEAQ (reference sequence). This CDR3 contains 13 residues. The CDR3 loop reads CASRFRRGETQYF. The CDR3 region has the DNA TGTGCTAGCAGATTTCGCAGGGGAGAGACCCAGTACTTC.

The V gene is TRBV20-1, the J gene TRBJ1-4; the match to TRBD1 covers 7 bases. The V gene's germline CDR1 is DFQATT and CDR2 SNEGSKA (reference sequence). J lost 3 bases, V lost 5 bases, and 3 bases had no gene match. This CDR3 comprises 13 residues. This chain's CDR3 is CSAAGTANEKLFF. The CDR3 coding sequence is TGCAGTGCTGCCGGGACAGCTAATGAAAAACTGTTTTTT.

This clonotype came up a few times. V usage is TRBV7-2 and J usage is TRBJ1-1, with D possibly being TRBD1 (6 bases). Trimming removed 7 bases from V and 6 bases from J, with 18 bases in between. This CDR3 comprises 14 residues. Per the germline V gene, CDR1 is SGHTA and CDR2 is FQGNSA. The DNA for the CDR3 is TGTGCCAGCACTACCCGGGGGCCGCGGGCTGAAGCTTTCTTT. Amino acids: CASTTRGPRAEAFF.

The chain links TRBV20-1 to TRBJ2-7; tentative D call: TRBD2 (6 bases). V lost 3 bases to trimming and J lost 0 bases, with 12 bases between them. Germline CDR1 DFQATT, CDR2 SNEGSKA (reference sequence). The CDR3 has 14 amino acids. In DNA, the CDR3 is TGCAGTGCTAGTGGTGGCGGGACCTCCTACGAGCAGTACTTC. This sequence encodes CSASGGGTSYEQYF.

This chain uses TRBV5-1 with TRBJ1-5; D ambiguous. CDR1 SGHRS and CDR2 YFSETQ come from the germline V gene. This CDR3 comprises 13 residues. The ends were cut back, 4 bases at V and 5 bases at J, with 10 bases in the middle. The CDR3 spells CASSKDGYQPQHF. CDR3 nucleotide sequence: TGCGCCAGCAGCAAGGACGGGTATCAGCCCCAGCATTTT.